The next 26 T cell receptor beta chains were all read from a single sample in a study of blood T cell repertoires in COVID-19. Measured with immunoSEQ multiplex PCR; TCRdb has only the in-frame clones, and not every one. Of around 250,000 clones in the sample, around 83% were seen once. The material sequenced was PBMCs or T cells enriched from blood (not recorded which). The receptors shown here come from a woman aged 45 to 65 who had been exposed to COVID-19.

This sequence joins TRBV28 and TRBJ2-1, with TRBD2 as a possible D gene (7 bases). This CDR3 contains 17 residues. CDR1 is MDHEN, CDR2 SYDVKM, per germline. The V and J ends lost 7 bases and 8 bases respectively, with 27 bases between them. The chain's CDR3 is CASIGWGARGAGDEQFF. CDR3 coding DNA: TGTGCCAGCATAGGGTGGGGCGCTCGGGGGGCAGGGGATGAGCAGTTCTTC.

The chain's CDR3 is CASSLARGEAGYTF. The CDR3 bases are TGTGCCAGCAGCTTAGCGAGAGGGGAGGCTGGCTACACCTTC. The rearrangement uses TRBV7-2 and TRBJ1-2; possible D gene TRBD1, 5 bases. The ends were cut back, 0 bases at V and 7 bases at J, with 12 bases in the middle. Germline assignment: CDR1 SGHTA and CDR2 FQGNSA. The CDR3 runs 14 residues.

The chain joins TRBV5-1 to TRBJ1-1, with TRBD1 identical over 8 bases. CDR3 length equals 15 residues. Germline assignment: CDR1 SGHRS and CDR2 YFSETQ. Unmatched junction bases numbered 10, after V lost 4 bases and J lost 5 bases. The CDR3 bases are TGCGCCAGCAGCGTATCCACAGGGGGAGGGACTGAAGCTTTCTTT. Translation: CASSVSTGGGTEAFF.

The V and J genes are TRBV18 and TRBJ1-6, with 9 bases identical to TRBD1. Per the germline V gene, CDR1 is KGHSH and CDR2 is LQKENI. The CDR3 length is 15 residues. V lost 6 bases to trimming and J lost 4 bases; unmatched junction nucleotides: 4. The CDR3 DNA reads as TGTGCCAGCTCGGCAGGACAGGGGTATAATTCACCCCTCCACTTT. The encoded protein is CASSAGQGYNSPLHF.

This chain links TRBV5-4 with TRBJ1-2, with TRBD1 identical over 8 bases. Trimming cost V 4 bases and J 1 base; bases outside gene matches: 6. The CDR3 consists of 15 residues. Germline-derived CDR1 and CDR2 are SGHNT and YYREEE (reference sequence). The CDR3: CASSGGQDYNYGYTF. For the CDR3, the DNA is TGTGCCAGCAGCGGGGGACAGGACTATAACTATGGCTACACCTTC.

V is TRBV12-5 and J is TRBJ1-2; the D is unclear. The CDR3 contains 14 residues. Germline CDR1 reads LGHNT; CDR2 reads FRNRAP. With 2 bases removed from V and 3 bases from J, the gap between germline ends came to 10 bases. DNA for the CDR3: TGTGCTAGTGGTTTGAAACAGTCGGACTATGGCTACACCTTC. As protein: CASGLKQSDYGYTF.

V is TRBV28 and J is TRBJ1-1; D perhaps matches TRBD1 (5 bases). Per the germline V gene, CDR1 is MDHEN and CDR2 is SYDVKM. The CDR3 has 14 amino acids. V was trimmed by 3 bases and J by 5 bases, leaving 13 bases between them. CDR3 in amino acids: CASSLVQGGTEAFF. Written as DNA, the CDR3 is TGTGCCAGCAGTTTGGTTCAGGGTGGGACTGAAGCTTTCTTT.

The rearrangement uses TRBV14 and TRBJ1-2, with a possible D match to TRBD1 (6 bases). The germline V gene encodes CDR1 SGHDN and CDR2 FVKESK. The CDR3 loop spans 15 amino acids. Trimming pared 4 bases from V and 6 bases from J, leaving 18 bases between. The CDR3 loop reads CASSPPRGDINGYTF. As DNA, the CDR3 is TGTGCCAGCAGCCCTCCCAGGGGTGATATTAATGGCTACACCTTC. Based on the CDR3 plus reference TRBV14 and TRBJ1-2, the full variable domain is EAGVTQFPSHSVIEKGQTVTLRCDPISGHDNLYWYRRVMGKEIKFLLHFVKESKQDESGMPNNRFLAERTGGTYSTLKVQPAELEDSGVYFCASSPPRGDINGYTFGSGTRLTVV.

The chain joins TRBV19 to TRBJ2-7; D not resolved. The CDR3 totals 13 residues. Germline values: CDR1 LNHDA, CDR2 SQIVND (reference sequence). The germline V and J ends were trimmed by 0 bases and 2 bases, with 5 bases remaining between them. CDR3 DNA: TGTGCCAGTAGTATAGATTACACCTACGAGCAGTACTTC. Its protein product is CASSIDYTYEQYF.

V is TRBV5-1 and J is TRBJ1-5; D might be TRBD1 (6 bases). This CDR3 region has 13 residues. With 2 bases removed from V and 8 bases from J, the gap between germline ends came to 11 bases. Germline loops: CDR1 SGHRS, CDR2 YFSETQ. The CDR3 spells CASSFRGEEPQHF. The DNA of the CDR3 is TGCGCCAGCAGCTTCAGGGGTGAGGAGCCCCAGCATTTT.

The chain carries TRBV15 and TRBJ1-5, with 9 nucleotides matching TRBD1. Germline CDR1 is LNHNV and CDR2 is YYDKDF (reference sequence). CDR3 length equals 16 residues. With 1 base clipped from V and 8 bases from J, the junction kept 9 bases outside the gene matches. The CDR3 DNA follows: TGTGCCACCAGCAGAGGGACAGGGGCGATAGGGAAGCCCCAGCATTTT. It specifies CATSRGTGAIGKPQHF.

CDR3 sequence: CASSFGGAPNYGYTF. Written as DNA, the CDR3 is TGTGCCAGCAGTTTTGGGGGGGCTCCTAACTATGGCTACACCTTC. The rearrangement joins TRBV27 to TRBJ1-2; TRBD1 might be the D (6 bases). With 3 bases removed from V and 0 bases from J, the gap between germline ends came to 11 bases. CDR1 is MNHEY, CDR2 SMNVEV, per germline (reference sequence). The length of the CDR3 is 15 residues.

V and J are TRBV29-1 and TRBJ1-1; D perhaps matches TRBD1 (6 bases). CDR3 length: 14 residues. Deletions cut 4 bases from V and 1 base from J, with 13 bases between. Germline-derived CDR1 and CDR2 are SQVTM and ANQGSEA. In DNA, the CDR3 is TGCAGCGTTGCGCCAGGGGAGGGGAACACTGAAGCTTTCTTT. Translation: CSVAPGEGNTEAFF.

This chain connects TRBV9 to TRBJ1-3; no clear D. The CDR3 runs 14 residues. Deletions cut 0 bases from V and 4 bases from J, with 8 bases between. The germline V gene has CDR1 SGDLS and CDR2 YYNGEE. The CDR3: CASSVGSRGNTIYF. In nucleotides, the CDR3 is TGTGCCAGCAGCGTAGGATCGAGAGGAAACACCATATATTTT.

This clone was detected only a few times. The V gene is TRBV2, the J gene TRBJ2-1; TRBD2 might be the D (5 bases). This CDR3 is built from 12 residues. CDR1 and CDR2 from the germline V gene are SNHLY and FYNNEI. Trimming left V 6 bases short and J 4 bases short, with 7 bases between. The chain's CDR3 is CASSRGYNEQFF. In DNA, the CDR3 is TGTGCCAGCAGCCGGGGATACAATGAGCAGTTCTTC.

A word on this clone: A junction boundary mismatches the germline segment, possibly from a read error. J is TRBJ1-4 and V is TRBV12-3 or TRBV12-4, with 7 bases fitting TRBD1. The CDR3 sequence is 11 residues long. DNA of the CDR3: TGTGCCAGCAGCGATGACAGGGAGAGCGTTTTT. It codes for CASSDDRESVF.

V usage is TRBV9 and J usage is TRBJ1-1; D gene uncertain. The CDR3 sequence is 14 residues long. V shed 3 bases and J shed 0 bases, with 9 bases lying between them. Looked up from germline, CDR1 is SGDLS and CDR2 is YYNGEE. The CDR3 sequence is CASSASILNTEAFF. CDR3 nucleotide sequence: TGTGCCAGCAGCGCCAGTATTCTGAACACTGAAGCTTTCTTT.

The genes are TRBV13 and TRBJ1-1; D may be TRBD1 (6 bases). CDR3 length: 14 amino acids. Germline CDR1 reads PRHDT; CDR2 reads FYEKMQ (reference sequence). Trimming pared 2 bases from V and 3 bases from J, leaving 10 bases between. The CDR3 nucleotides are TGTGCCAGCAGCTTAAGGACAGAATACACTGAAGCTTTCTTT. It specifies CASSLRTEYTEAFF.

Comment on this clone: Other DNA sequences in this sample translate to the same CDR3. The chain is built from TRBV9 and TRBJ1-1; D not resolved. Per germline, CDR1 SGDLS and CDR2 YYNGEE. The CDR3 has 14 residues. Trimming pared 0 bases from V and 2 bases from J, leaving 8 bases between. In DNA form, the CDR3 reads TGTGCCAGCAGCGTAGAGGCGGGAAACACTGAAGCTTTCTTT. Its translation: CASSVEAGNTEAFF.

The chain combines TRBV4-1 with TRBJ1-3, with D maybe TRBD1 (6 bases). Per the germline V gene, CDR1 is MGHRA and CDR2 is YSYEKL. Trimming took 4 bases from V and 2 from J, leaving 12 bases between them. This CDR3 has 15 amino acids. CDR3 DNA: TGCGCCAGCAGCCTCCTCAGGGGCACTGGAAACACCATATATTTT. This sequence encodes CASSLLRGTGNTIYF.

The genes are TRBV28 and TRBJ1-2; D is uncertain. With 5 bases removed from V and 8 bases from J, the gap between germline ends came to 18 bases. This CDR3 is built from 14 residues. CDR1 is MDHEN, CDR2 SYDVKM, per germline. In DNA, the CDR3 is TGTGCCAGCAGTCTGCCCCGGGGTTTAGGGGGCTACACCTTC. Translating it yields CASSLPRGLGGYTF.

The chain carries TRBV11-2 and TRBJ2-1; D possibly corresponds to TRBD1 (6 bases). V lost 8 bases, J lost 7 bases, and 24 bases lay in between. The CDR3 has 16 residues. Germline V gives CDR1 SGHAT, CDR2 FQNNGV. The CDR3 DNA sequence: TGTGCCAGCTCAATCTTTGGACAGTCGAGGGGGAATGAGCAGTTCTTC. The encoded protein is CASSIFGQSRGNEQFF.

This rearrangement joins TRBV2 to TRBJ1-1; 8 positions match TRBD1. Trimming removed 1 base from V and 1 base from J; junction bases left unmatched: 2. The CDR3 covers 15 residues. Germline V gives CDR1 SNHLY, CDR2 FYNNEI. CDR3 bases: TGTGCCAGCAGTGAAGGGGACAGGTCGAACACTGAAGCTTTCTTT. Residues: CASSEGDRSNTEAFF.

The V and J genes are TRBV9 and TRBJ2-1; D perhaps matches TRBD1 (5 bases). Per the germline V gene, CDR1 is SGDLS and CDR2 is YYNGEE. The CDR3 is 15 amino acids. Trimming took 0 bases from V and 7 from J, leaving 14 bases between them. The CDR3 DNA reads TGTGCCAGCAGCGTAGCTCCAGGTCCAGGGAATGAGCAGTTCTTC. Translating it yields CASSVAPGPGNEQFF.

This rearrangement joins TRBV18 to TRBJ1-6, with 8 nucleotides matching TRBD1. CDR1 and CDR2 (germline): KGHSH, LQKENI. The CDR3 contains 15 residues. Germline trimming cut 3 bases from V and 10 bases from J; bases unmatched to any gene: 8. CDR3 in amino acids: CASSPSGQVNSPLHF. In DNA form, the CDR3 reads TGTGCCAGCTCACCCTCGGGACAGGTAAACTCACCCCTCCACTTT. The full variable domain, with the rest looked up from reference TRBV18 and TRBJ1-6, is NAGVMQNPRHLVRRRGQEARLRCSPMKGHSHVYWYRQLPEEGLKFMVYLQKENIIDESGMPKERFSAEFPKEGPSILRIQQVVRGDSAAYFCASSPSGQVNSPLHFGNGTRLTVT.

CDR3: CASSPNQGANGEAFF. The CDR3, as DNA: TGCGCCAGCAGCCCAAATCAGGGGGCTAACGGTGAAGCTTTCTTT. The chain recombines TRBV5-1 with TRBJ1-1; 8 bases line up with TRBD1. Unmatched junction bases numbered 12, after V lost 4 bases and J lost 7 bases. The CDR3 is 15 residues long. The germline V gene encodes CDR1 SGHRS and CDR2 YFSETQ.